The present T cell receptor beta chain was sequenced within a study of cytomegalovirus exposure and HLA in healthy donors. Study results and limitations: Associated with cytomegalovirus, according to the listing, were some 150 TCR beta chains. The majority of TCR sequences were rare, yet some public TCRs appeared in many donors. Within the 120 or so validation repertoires, first-cohort TCR clusters tended to co-occur, according to a later analysis.

Method: immunoSEQ multiplex PCR; TCRdb's copy keeps in-frame clones and lacks some. The sample consists of 100,000 or so clones, 85% of them appearing once. CDR1 MNHEY and CDR2 SMNVEV come from the germline V gene (reference sequence). The CDR3 has 16 residues. Trimming cost V 0 bases and J 2 bases; bases outside gene matches: 3. As for this clone: Its antigen remains unknown.

The validation cohort, a group of around 120 subjects, included the donors and was separate from the approximately 680-subject first cohort. The sequenced sample was PBMCs. J is TRBJ2-5 and V is TRBV27; 10 bases fit TRBD1. This clonotype was obtained from a man aged 18 to 35 in good health and CMV-seropositive. CDR3 DNA sequence: TGTGCCAGCAGTTTATCCCCGGGACAGGGGCAAGAGACCCAGTACTTC. Its translation: CASSLSPGQGQETQYF.